Included here is one TCR beta chain sequence, with context. Germline values: CDR1 SGHTA, CDR2 FQGNSA. CDR3 length: 17 residues. V dropped 0 bases and J dropped 1 base, with 15 bases sitting between them. The data were obtained in a study of T-cell reconstitution after alpha-beta-depleted transplantation in children. During its preparation, the TCRbeta library received unique molecular identifiers. Each CDR3 protein gets one entry after TCRdb re-called the PCR reads with MiXCR. Of about 360,000 distinct CDR3 sequences listed, 10% to 15% are singletons. The chain has TRBV7-2 and TRBJ2-5; D may be TRBD1 (6 bases). The sequence derives from a human donor who donated a stem cell graft to a child with Fanconi anemia. This specimen was PBMCs, taken from the stem cell graft. CDR3 loop: CASSLAGQGHFQETQYF. DNA for the CDR3: TGTGCCAGCAGCTTAGCCGGGCAGGGGCATTTCCAAGAGACCCAGTACTTC.